The T cell receptor (beta chain) described here comes from a study of molecular identifiers for immune sequencing clone quantification. Germline values: CDR1 MNHEY, CDR2 SVGEGT. This CDR3 region has 14 residues. Trimming removed 6 bases at V and 6 bases at J, with 15 bases between. TCRdb reprocessed the PCR reads with MiXCR, giving one entry per CDR3 protein. The sample lists approximately 54,000 distinct CDR3 sequences, around 27% occurring once. At least ten counts were recorded for this clonotype. Antigen: not known. General observations from the study: Should identical TCR molecules share a barcode, the sizes of highly expanded clones could be underestimated.

V gene TRBV6-2 or TRBV6-3 combines with J gene TRBJ1-5; D is undetermined. The sequenced sample was naive CD8+ T cells from blood, with Jurkat cell RNA spiked in. The subset is: FACS-sorted CD8+CD4-CCR7+CD45RA+ naive T cells. This clonotype originated in a human donor in good health. Some libraries in this study had Jurkat cell RNA spiked in. For the CDR3, the DNA is TGTGCCAGCAGATACGAGGGAGGGTTTCAGCCCCAGCATTTT. Translating gives CASRYEGGFQPQHF.